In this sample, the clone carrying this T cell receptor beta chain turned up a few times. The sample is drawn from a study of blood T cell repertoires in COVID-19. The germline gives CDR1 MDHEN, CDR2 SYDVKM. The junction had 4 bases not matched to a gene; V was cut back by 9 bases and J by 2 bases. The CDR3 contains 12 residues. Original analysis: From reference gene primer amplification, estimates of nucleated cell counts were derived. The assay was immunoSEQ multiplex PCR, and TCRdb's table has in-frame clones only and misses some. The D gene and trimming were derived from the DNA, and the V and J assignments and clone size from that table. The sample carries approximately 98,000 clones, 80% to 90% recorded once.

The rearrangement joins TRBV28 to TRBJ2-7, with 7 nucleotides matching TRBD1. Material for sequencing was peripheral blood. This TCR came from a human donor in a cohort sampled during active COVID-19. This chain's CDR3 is CASGTAAYEQYF. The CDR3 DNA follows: TGTGCCAGTGGGACAGCAGCCTACGAGCAGTACTTC.